This T cell receptor beta chain was captured in a study of blood T cell repertoires in COVID-19. Study details: The study drew acute and convalescent COVID-19 samples from the United States, Italy and Spain.

As processed by the authors: Amplification of reference gene primers was used by the study to estimate nucleated cell counts. Libraries were prepared by immunoSEQ multiplex PCR; TCRdb keeps only in-frame clonotypes and omits some of them. That table gives V, J and clone size, and the DNA gave D and trimming. The table records about 160,000 clones, around four fifths of them present only once. CDR1 and CDR2 (germline): LGHDT, YNNKEL (reference sequence). The CDR3 is 17 amino acids. Trimming took 2 bases from V and 6 from J; bases not matched to a gene: 15. This rearrangement joins TRBV3-1 (or the pseudogene TRBV3-2) to TRBJ1-2, with 7 bases aligning to TRBD1. This receptor was obtained from a man in his sixties or seventies with acute or convalescent COVID-19. Sequences were obtained from peripheral blood. This chain's CDR3 is CASSQTGAGGFLDGYTF. CDR3 DNA sequence: TGTGCCAGCAGCCAAACCGGGGCAGGGGGATTCCTCGATGGCTACACCTTC.